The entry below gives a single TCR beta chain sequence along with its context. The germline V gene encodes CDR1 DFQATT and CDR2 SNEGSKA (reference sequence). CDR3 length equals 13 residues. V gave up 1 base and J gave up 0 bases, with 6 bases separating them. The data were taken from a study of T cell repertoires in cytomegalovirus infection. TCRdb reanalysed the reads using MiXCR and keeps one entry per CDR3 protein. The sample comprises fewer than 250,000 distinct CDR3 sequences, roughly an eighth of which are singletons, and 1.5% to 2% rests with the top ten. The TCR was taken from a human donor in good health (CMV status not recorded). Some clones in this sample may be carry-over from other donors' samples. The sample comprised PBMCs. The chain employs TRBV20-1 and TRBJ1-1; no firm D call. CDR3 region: CSARGRLNTEAFF. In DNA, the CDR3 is TGCAGTGCTAGAGGAAGACTGAACACTGAAGCTTTCTTT.